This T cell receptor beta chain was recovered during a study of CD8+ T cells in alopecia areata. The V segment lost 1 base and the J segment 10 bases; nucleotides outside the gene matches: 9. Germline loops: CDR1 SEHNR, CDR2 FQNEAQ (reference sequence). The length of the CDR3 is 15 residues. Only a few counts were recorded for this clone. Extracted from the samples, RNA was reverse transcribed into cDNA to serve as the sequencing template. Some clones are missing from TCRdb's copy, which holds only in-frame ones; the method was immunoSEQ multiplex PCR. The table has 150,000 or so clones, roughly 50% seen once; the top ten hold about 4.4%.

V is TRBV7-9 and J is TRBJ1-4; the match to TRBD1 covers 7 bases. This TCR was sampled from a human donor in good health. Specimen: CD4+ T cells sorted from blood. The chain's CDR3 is CASSLGRGTDGKLFF. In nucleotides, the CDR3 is TGTGCCAGCAGCTTAGGTCGCGGGACAGATGGAAAACTGTTTTTT.